This TCR beta chain comes out of a study of T cells after yellow fever vaccination. General study results and limits: Abundant contaminating clonotypes from the bulk population could appear in FACS-sorted repertoires. Among sorted memory subsets on day 0, almost all vaccine-responding clonotypes fell below detection.

Each CDR3 protein is one row after TCRdb ran MiXCR on the 5' RACE reads. The table lists about 50,000 distinct CDR3 sequences, approximately 6% of them singletons. Germline CDR1 reads WSHSY; CDR2 reads SAAADI. Trimming shortened V by 7 bases and J by 3 bases, and 8 bases separated the two germline ends. The CDR3 runs 12 residues. The V call is TRBV10-2, the J call TRBJ2-3; D not certain. This receptor was taken from a man younger than 30 who received the YFV17D yellow fever vaccine. The starting material was PBMCs, either bulk or a sorted T-cell subset (CD4+, CD8+, memory, or dextramer-sorted; not recorded which), obtained on the day of the yellow fever booster vaccination. The CDR3 is CASTHGTDTQYF. CDR3 DNA: TGCGCCAGCACCCACGGAACAGATACGCAGTATTTT.